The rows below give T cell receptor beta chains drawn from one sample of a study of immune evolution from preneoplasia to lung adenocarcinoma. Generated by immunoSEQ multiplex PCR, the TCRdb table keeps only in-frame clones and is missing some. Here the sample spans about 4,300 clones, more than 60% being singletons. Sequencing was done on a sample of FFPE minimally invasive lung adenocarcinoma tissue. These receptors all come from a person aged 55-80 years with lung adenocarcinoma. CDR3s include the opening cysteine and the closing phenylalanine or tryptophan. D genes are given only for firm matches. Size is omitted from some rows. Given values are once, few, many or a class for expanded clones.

cdr3_aa: CASSGRGTIYF; cdr3_nt: TGTGCCAGCAGTGGTCGGGGCACCATATATTTT; clone_size: NA; d_call: NA; v_call: TRBV28; j_call: TRBJ1-3
cdr3_aa: CASSERGNIQYF; cdr3_nt: TGTGCCAGCAGTGAACGGGGAAACATTCAGTACTTC; clone_size: once; d_call: NA; v_call: TRBV2; j_call: TRBJ2-4
cdr3_aa: CASSPGDSTNYGYTF; cdr3_nt: TGCGCCAGCAGCCCGGGGGACAGCACTAACTATGGCTACACCTTC; clone_size: NA; d_call: TRBD1; v_call: TRBV5-1; j_call: TRBJ1-2
cdr3_aa: CASSLVGTAYEQYF; cdr3_nt: TGTGCCAGCAGCTTAGTAGGGACAGCTTACGAGCAGTACTTC; clone_size: NA; d_call: TRBD1; v_call: TRBV11-2; j_call: TRBJ2-7
cdr3_aa: CASSLETGSTEAFF; cdr3_nt: TGTGCCAGCAGCTTAGAAACGGGGAGCACTGAAGCTTTCTTT; clone_size: NA; d_call: NA; v_call: TRBV7-2; j_call: TRBJ1-1
cdr3_aa: CASRTGSREAFF; cdr3_nt: TGTGCCAGCAGGACCGGTAGCAGGGAAGCTTTCTTT; clone_size: NA; d_call: NA; v_call: TRBV28; j_call: TRBJ1-1
cdr3_aa: CASNLAGQETQYF; cdr3_nt: TGTGCCAGCAATCTAGCGGGACAAGAGACCCAGTACTTC; clone_size: NA; d_call: TRBD2; v_call: TRBV6-6; j_call: TRBJ2-5
cdr3_aa: CASSKITSLGKNEQFF; cdr3_nt: TGTGCCAGCAGTAAGATTACTAGCCTCGGTAAGAATGAGCAGTTCTTC; clone_size: NA; d_call: NA; v_call: TRBV6-4; j_call: TRBJ2-1
cdr3_aa: CASRGGSFLNEQFF; cdr3_nt: TGCGCCAGCAGGGGCGGGAGTTTTTTGAATGAGCAGTTCTTC; clone_size: NA; d_call: TRBD2; v_call: TRBV5-1; j_call: TRBJ2-1
cdr3_aa: CAWKGAGNTGELFF; cdr3_nt: TGTGCCTGGAAGGGGGCAGGGAACACCGGGGAGCTGTTTTTT; clone_size: NA; d_call: TRBD1; v_call: TRBV30; j_call: TRBJ2-2
cdr3_aa: CASSLIASGPNTGELFF; cdr3_nt: TGTGCCAGCAGCTTGATTGCTAGCGGACCGAACACCGGGGAGCTGTTTTTT; clone_size: NA; d_call: TRBD2; v_call: TRBV11-2; j_call: TRBJ2-2
cdr3_aa: CASSPGTGGADNEQFF; cdr3_nt: TGTGCCAGCAGCCCAGGGACAGGGGGCGCCGACAATGAGCAGTTCTTC; clone_size: NA; d_call: TRBD1; v_call: TRBV9; j_call: TRBJ2-1
cdr3_aa: CASSDIRPGRGVPGELFF; cdr3_nt: TGTGCCAGCAGTGACATTCGTCCAGGCCGAGGTGTTCCCGGGGAGCTGTTTTTT; clone_size: once; d_call: NA; v_call: TRBV2; j_call: TRBJ2-2
cdr3_aa: CASRGLAYNEQFF; cdr3_nt: TGTGCCAGTAGGGGACTAGCTTACAATGAGCAGTTCTTC; clone_size: NA; d_call: TRBD2; v_call: TRBV19; j_call: TRBJ2-1
cdr3_aa: CASSPDRGNEQFF; cdr3_nt: TGTGCCAGTAGTCCGGACAGGGGAAATGAGCAGTTCTTC; clone_size: NA; d_call: TRBD1; v_call: TRBV19; j_call: TRBJ2-1
cdr3_aa: CASSSDGLNQPQHF; cdr3_nt: TGTGCCAGCAGCTCCGACGGTCTCAATCAGCCCCAGCATTTT; clone_size: NA; d_call: NA; v_call: TRBV5-4; j_call: TRBJ1-5
cdr3_aa: CASSFSGGPDTQYF; cdr3_nt: TGTGCCAGCAGTTTCTCAGGGGGCCCCGATACGCAGTATTTT; clone_size: NA; d_call: TRBD1; v_call: TRBV6-6; j_call: TRBJ2-3
cdr3_aa: CASSLTTGTRHNIQYF; cdr3_nt: TGTGCCAGCTCACTGACCACCGGGACCCGTCACAACATTCAGTACTTC; clone_size: NA; d_call: NA; v_call: TRBV18; j_call: TRBJ2-4
cdr3_aa: CATSRGRATGRLGEQYF; cdr3_nt: TGTGCCACCAGCAGAGGCCGGGCAACTGGCCGATTGGGCGAGCAGTACTTC; clone_size: NA; d_call: NA; v_call: TRBV15; j_call: TRBJ2-7
cdr3_aa: CASKVGNTIYF; cdr3_nt: TGTGCCAGCAAAGTTGGAAACACCATATATTTT; clone_size: NA; d_call: NA; v_call: TRBV6-1; j_call: TRBJ1-3
cdr3_aa: CASSFRVRLGEQFF; cdr3_nt: TGTGCCAGCAGTTTTAGGGTAAGGCTAGGTGAGCAGTTCTTC; clone_size: NA; d_call: NA; v_call: TRBV27; j_call: TRBJ2-1
cdr3_aa: CASSQDGTGGEKLVF; cdr3_nt: TGTGCCAGCAGCCAAGATGGGACAGGGGGCGAAAAACTGGTTTTT; clone_size: NA; d_call: TRBD1; v_call: TRBV4-2; j_call: TRBJ1-4
cdr3_aa: CASIPGPMNTEAFF; cdr3_nt: TGTGCCAGCATCCCGGGACCGATGAACACTGAAGCTTTCTTT; clone_size: NA; d_call: NA; v_call: TRBV28; j_call: TRBJ1-1
cdr3_aa: CASTPRQGRNSPLHF; cdr3_nt: TGTGCCAGCACCCCCAGACAGGGGAGAAATTCACCCCTCCACTTT; clone_size: NA; d_call: TRBD1; v_call: TRBV28; j_call: TRBJ1-6
cdr3_aa: CASSLGLTGIQETQYF; cdr3_nt: TGTGCCAGCAGTTTAGGACTGACGGGGATCCAAGAGACCCAGTACTTC; clone_size: NA; d_call: NA; v_call: TRBV28; j_call: TRBJ2-5
cdr3_aa: CAWSYRRDTQYF; cdr3_nt: TGTGCCTGGAGTTACAGGCGGGATACGCAGTATTTT; clone_size: NA; d_call: NA; v_call: TRBV30; j_call: TRBJ2-3
cdr3_aa: CASSRALNTEAFF; cdr3_nt: TGTGCCAGCAGTAGGGCACTGAACACTGAAGCTTTCTTT; clone_size: NA; d_call: NA; v_call: TRBV6-1; j_call: TRBJ1-1
cdr3_aa: CASSWKITGEGGETQYF; cdr3_nt: TGTGCCAGCAGTTGGAAGATAACAGGGGAGGGTGGGGAGACCCAGTACTTC; clone_size: NA; d_call: NA; v_call: TRBV7-9; j_call: TRBJ2-5
cdr3_aa: CASSESHRVTDTQYF; cdr3_nt: TGCGCCAGCAGTGAGTCGCACAGGGTGACAGATACGCAGTATTTT; clone_size: NA; d_call: NA; v_call: TRBV10-1; j_call: TRBJ2-3
cdr3_aa: CASSDSWGTDTQYF; cdr3_nt: TGTGCCAGCAGTGACTCGTGGGGCACAGATACGCAGTATTTT; clone_size: few; d_call: NA; v_call: TRBV6-4; j_call: TRBJ2-3
cdr3_aa: CASRSSGGDEQYF; cdr3_nt: TGCGCCAGCAGAAGTTCGGGAGGGGACGAGCAGTACTTC; clone_size: NA; d_call: TRBD2; v_call: TRBV10-1; j_call: TRBJ2-7
cdr3_aa: CASSFAGTGEAFF; cdr3_nt: TGTGCCAGCAGTTTCGCCGGGACAGGTGAAGCTTTCTTT; clone_size: NA; d_call: TRBD1; v_call: TRBV5-6; j_call: TRBJ1-1
cdr3_aa: CASSHLAGAVTEQFF; cdr3_nt: TGTGCCAGCAGCCACCTAGCGGGAGCAGTAACTGAGCAGTTCTTC; clone_size: NA; d_call: TRBD2; v_call: TRBV6-5; j_call: TRBJ2-1